These T cell receptor beta chains were read from a single sample in a study of T cells in narcolepsy. Assay: immunoSEQ multiplex PCR; the TCRdb copy retains only in-frame clones and omits some. Here the sample spans 25,000 to 30,000 clones, around three quarters being singletons. Sequencing input: CD45RA- memory CD4+ T cells from PBMCs. Source of these receptors: a human donor with narcolepsy. CDR3s include the opening cysteine and the closing phenylalanine or tryptophan. The D gene is left open where the match is weak. The size of a clone is reported for some rows only, either as once, few or many, or as a class for expanded clones.

abundance: NA; d_gene: NA; j_gene: TRBJ2-6; v_gene: TRBV9; len: 17; CDR3nt: TGTGCCAGCAGCGTAGAAGGGGGGGGAGGTGGGGCCAACGTCCTGACTTTC; CDR3aa: CASSVEGGGGGANVLTF
abundance: NA; d_gene: TRBD1; j_gene: TRBJ1-1; v_gene: TRBV11-2; len: 14; CDR3nt: TGTGCCAGCAGTCCTGACAGGGTCTCGGGTGAAGCTTTCTTT; CDR3aa: CASSPDRVSGEAFF
abundance: NA; d_gene: TRBD1; j_gene: TRBJ2-7; v_gene: TRBV6-6; len: 13; CDR3nt: TGTGCCAGCAGGACAGGGGGATCCTACGAGCAGTACTTC; CDR3aa: CASRTGGSYEQYF
abundance: NA; d_gene: NA; j_gene: TRBJ2-7; v_gene: TRBV5-1; len: 14; CDR3nt: TGCGCCAGCAGCTTGAAGCACACGGAGGGGGAGCAGTACTTC; CDR3aa: CASSLKHTEGEQYF
abundance: NA; d_gene: NA; j_gene: TRBJ2-2; v_gene: TRBV5-1; len: 14; CDR3nt: TGCGCCAGCAGCTTGGCCCGGGGCACCGGGGAGCTGTTTTTT; CDR3aa: CASSLARGTGELFF
abundance: NA; d_gene: NA; j_gene: TRBJ1-6; v_gene: TRBV5-6; len: 13; CDR3nt: TGTGCCAGCAGCTTGCGGGGGAACTCACCCCTCCACTTT; CDR3aa: CASSLRGNSPLHF
abundance: NA; d_gene: TRBD2; j_gene: TRBJ2-1; v_gene: TRBV7-2; len: 16; CDR3nt: TGTGCCAGCAGCCGCCGGGCTAGCGGGTACTACAATGAGCAGTTCTTC; CDR3aa: CASSRRASGYYNEQFF
abundance: NA; d_gene: TRBD2; j_gene: TRBJ2-2; v_gene: TRBV14; len: 19; CDR3nt: TGTGCCAGCAGCCACAACCCCATGGGGCTAGCGGTAAACACCGGGGAGCTGTTTTTT; CDR3aa: CASSHNPMGLAVNTGELFF
abundance: NA; d_gene: TRBD2; j_gene: TRBJ2-5; v_gene: TRBV9; len: 18; CDR3nt: TGTGCCAGCAGCGTAGGGGTCGGACTAGCGCCCTCCCAAGAGACCCAGTACTTC; CDR3aa: CASSVGVGLAPSQETQYF
abundance: NA; d_gene: NA; j_gene: TRBJ2-7; v_gene: TRBV7-3; len: 13; CDR3nt: TGTGCCAGCAGCGTATCCTGGACGTCCGAGCAGTACTTC; CDR3aa: CASSVSWTSEQYF
abundance: NA; d_gene: NA; j_gene: TRBJ1-1; v_gene: TRBV7-9; len: 13; CDR3nt: TGTGCCAGCAGCTTAGCGCTGGGGTTTCAAGCTTTCTTT; CDR3aa: CASSLALGFQAFF
abundance: NA; d_gene: TRBD2; j_gene: TRBJ2-2; v_gene: TRBV7-3; len: 15; CDR3nt: TGTGCCAGCAGCTTAGGTCTAGCGGGGGCCGGGGAGCTGTTTTTT; CDR3aa: CASSLGLAGAGELFF
abundance: NA; d_gene: TRBD1; j_gene: TRBJ2-5; v_gene: TRBV15; len: 15; CDR3nt: TGTGCCACCGGGCGGGACAGGGGACTCCAAGAGACCCAGTACTTC; CDR3aa: CATGRDRGLQETQYF
abundance: NA; d_gene: TRBD1; j_gene: TRBJ2-6; v_gene: TRBV18; len: 18; CDR3nt: TGTGCCAGCTCAAGAGACACAGGGGGAGGCCCTGGGGCCAACGTCCTGACTTTC; CDR3aa: CASSRDTGGGPGANVLTF
abundance: NA; d_gene: NA; j_gene: TRBJ1-4; v_gene: TRBV6-1; len: 20; CDR3nt: TGTGCCAGCAGTGAAGTAAAGACTGATTTTGGACTCAGGAGGCATGAAAAACTGTTTTTT; CDR3aa: CASSEVKTDFGLRRHEKLFF
abundance: few; d_gene: TRBD2; j_gene: TRBJ2-7; v_gene: TRBV5-4; len: 15; CDR3nt: TGTGCCAGCAGCTTGGGAGCGGGGGGCCCCTACGAGCAGTACTTC; CDR3aa: CASSLGAGGPYEQYF
abundance: few; d_gene: NA; j_gene: TRBJ2-5; v_gene: TRBV11-2; len: 14; CDR3nt: TGTGCCAGCAGGTCTGTCAGGGCCCGACAGACCCAGTACTTC; CDR3aa: CASRSVRARQTQYF
abundance: once; d_gene: NA; j_gene: TRBJ1-5; v_gene: TRBV6-5; len: 14; CDR3nt: TGTGCCAGCAGTCAGGGGCCGGGTAATCAGCCCCAGCATTTT; CDR3aa: CASSQGPGNQPQHF
abundance: NA; d_gene: TRBD1; j_gene: TRBJ2-7; v_gene: TRBV5-4; len: 15; CDR3nt: TGTGCCAGCAGCTTGCTCCGGGGACAGGGGGGTGAGCAGTACTTC; CDR3aa: CASSLLRGQGGEQYF
abundance: NA; d_gene: TRBD1; j_gene: TRBJ1-2; v_gene: TRBV5-1; len: 17; CDR3nt: TGCGCCAGCAGCTCCCCGGGACAGGGAATTTTTGACTATGGCTACACCTTC; CDR3aa: CASSSPGQGIFDYGYTF
abundance: NA; d_gene: TRBD2; j_gene: TRBJ2-1; v_gene: TRBV6-5; len: 15; CDR3nt: TGTGCCAGCAGAAGATTAGCGGGGGCCGACAATGAGCAGTTCTTC; CDR3aa: CASRRLAGADNEQFF
abundance: NA; d_gene: NA; j_gene: TRBJ2-7; v_gene: TRBV7-9; len: 18; CDR3nt: TGTGCCAGCAGCCGTGGGCTGAGGACGGATCTATGGCCTTACGAGCAGTACTTC; CDR3aa: CASSRGLRTDLWPYEQYF
abundance: NA; d_gene: NA; j_gene: TRBJ1-6; v_gene: TRBV7-9; len: 14; CDR3nt: TGTGCCAGCAGCTTGACGGTGGATAATTCACCCCTCCACTTT; CDR3aa: CASSLTVDNSPLHF
abundance: once; d_gene: NA; j_gene: TRBJ2-1; v_gene: TRBV5-1; len: 11; CDR3nt: TGCGCCAGCAGCTCGGACTCCTATCAGTTCTTC; CDR3aa: CASSSDSYQFF
abundance: NA; d_gene: TRBD2; j_gene: TRBJ2-1; v_gene: TRBV5-1; len: 15; CDR3nt: TGCGCCAGCAGCTTCTCGCCAGCGGGGGGAGGTGAGCAGTTCTTC; CDR3aa: CASSFSPAGGGEQFF
abundance: few; d_gene: NA; j_gene: TRBJ1-3; v_gene: TRBV11-2; len: 15; CDR3nt: TGTGCCAGCAGCTTAGACGGGTCCGGGGGAAACACCATATATTTT; CDR3aa: CASSLDGSGGNTIYF
abundance: NA; d_gene: TRBD2; j_gene: TRBJ2-2; v_gene: TRBV5-4; len: 17; CDR3nt: TGTGCCAGCAGCCGGACTAGCGGGGGAGCGAACACCGGGGAGCTGTTTTTT; CDR3aa: CASSRTSGGANTGELFF
abundance: NA; d_gene: TRBD1; j_gene: TRBJ2-7; v_gene: TRBV15; len: 14; CDR3nt: TGTGCCACCAGCAGAGATGGGACAGGGACCGAGCAGTACTTC; CDR3aa: CATSRDGTGTEQYF
abundance: NA; d_gene: NA; j_gene: TRBJ2-5; v_gene: TRBV6-6; len: 11; CDR3nt: TGTGCCAGCAGTCTTAGGGAGACCCAGTACTTC; CDR3aa: CASSLRETQYF
abundance: NA; d_gene: TRBD1; j_gene: TRBJ1-2; v_gene: TRBV29-1; len: 13; CDR3nt: TGCAGCGCCACAGGGGCCCGAAACTATGGCTACACCTTC; CDR3aa: CSATGARNYGYTF
abundance: few; d_gene: NA; j_gene: TRBJ2-7; v_gene: TRBV18; len: 15; CDR3nt: TGTGCCAGCTCACCAGTGGGGCAGGGAACCTACGAGCAGTACTTC; CDR3aa: CASSPVGQGTYEQYF
abundance: once; d_gene: NA; j_gene: TRBJ1-5; v_gene: TRBV19; len: 13; CDR3nt: TGTGCCAGTAAATTGGGGGGAAGTCAGCCCCAGCATTTT; CDR3aa: CASKLGGSQPQHF
abundance: NA; d_gene: TRBD2; j_gene: TRBJ2-7; v_gene: TRBV2; len: 13; CDR3nt: TGTGCCAGCTCGCGGGAGGCGGGGCGCGAGCAGTACTTC; CDR3aa: CASSREAGREQYF
abundance: NA; d_gene: NA; j_gene: TRBJ1-6; v_gene: TRBV5-1; len: 15; CDR3nt: TGCGCCAGCAGCTTGGGGGCAGGGAGGAATTCACCCCTCCACTTT; CDR3aa: CASSLGAGRNSPLHF
abundance: once; d_gene: TRBD1; j_gene: TRBJ2-7; v_gene: TRBV27; len: 13; CDR3nt: TGTGCCAGCGGTCGACAGGGCTCCTACGAGCAGTACTTC; CDR3aa: CASGRQGSYEQYF
abundance: NA; d_gene: TRBD2; j_gene: TRBJ2-3; v_gene: TRBV7-8; len: 16; CDR3nt: TGTGCCAGCAGTTCCGCGGGGGGGCCAGGGACAGATACGCAGTATTTT; CDR3aa: CASSSAGGPGTDTQYF
abundance: NA; d_gene: NA; j_gene: TRBJ1-3; v_gene: TRBV21-1; len: 15; CDR3nt: TGTGCCAGAACAGCCAGGACAGGCTCTGGAAACACCATATATTTT; CDR3aa: CARTARTGSGNTIYF
abundance: NA; d_gene: TRBD2; j_gene: TRBJ2-1; v_gene: TRBV19; len: 16; CDR3nt: TGTGCCAGTAGTCCCCGACTAGCGGGGGGCTACAATGGGCAGTTCTTC; CDR3aa: CASSPRLAGGYNGQFF
abundance: NA; d_gene: NA; j_gene: TRBJ1-1; v_gene: TRBV19; len: 13; CDR3nt: TGTGCCAGTACGTGGACGACGAACACTGAAGCTTTCTTT; CDR3aa: CASTWTTNTEAFF
abundance: few; d_gene: NA; j_gene: TRBJ2-2; v_gene: TRBV14; len: 19; CDR3nt: TGTGCCAGCAGCCCTCATCGTGAGACCGGGAAATCCAAAACCGGGGAGCTGTTTTTT; CDR3aa: CASSPHRETGKSKTGELFF
abundance: NA; d_gene: NA; j_gene: TRBJ1-1; v_gene: TRBV2; len: 14; CDR3nt: TGTGCCAGCAGTGGAGACAGAATGAACACTGAAGCTTTCTTT; CDR3aa: CASSGDRMNTEAFF
abundance: NA; d_gene: NA; j_gene: TRBJ2-2; v_gene: TRBV11-3; len: 12; CDR3nt: TGTGCCAGCGCATTAGGTCCCGGGGAGCTGTTTTTT; CDR3aa: CASALGPGELFF
abundance: NA; d_gene: NA; j_gene: TRBJ1-1; v_gene: TRBV15; len: 15; CDR3nt: TGTGCCACCAGCAGAGAGCCCAGGGCGGACACTGAAGCTTTCTTT; CDR3aa: CATSREPRADTEAFF
abundance: NA; d_gene: NA; j_gene: TRBJ2-7; v_gene: TRBV14; len: 14; CDR3nt: TGTGCCAGCAGCCAAGATTTACAGTCCTACGAGCAGTACTTC; CDR3aa: CASSQDLQSYEQYF
abundance: NA; d_gene: TRBD1; j_gene: TRBJ1-2; v_gene: TRBV18; len: 19; CDR3nt: TGTGCCAGCTCACGACCGATAAGGGACAGGGTGAAGCTAATAGATGGCTACACCTTC; CDR3aa: CASSRPIRDRVKLIDGYTF
abundance: NA; d_gene: TRBD2; j_gene: TRBJ2-1; v_gene: TRBV6-4; len: 16; CDR3nt: TGTGCCAGCAGTGACTCGCGGGCGGGGGGAGTCAATGAGCAGTTCTTC; CDR3aa: CASSDSRAGGVNEQFF
abundance: NA; d_gene: NA; j_gene: TRBJ2-1; v_gene: TRBV14; len: 16; CDR3nt: TGTGCCAGCAGCCTTTCCTCCCGGGGGTCCCTGAGCGGGCAGTTCTTC; CDR3aa: CASSLSSRGSLSGQFF
abundance: NA; d_gene: TRBD1; j_gene: TRBJ2-5; v_gene: TRBV7-9; len: 13; CDR3nt: TGTGCCAGCAGCTTGGGGACAGCGCGGACCCAGTACTTC; CDR3aa: CASSLGTARTQYF
abundance: NA; d_gene: TRBD1; j_gene: TRBJ2-7; v_gene: TRBV18; len: 15; CDR3nt: TGTGCCAGCTCACCACTTGGGACAGGGGGCCGGGAGCAGTACTTC; CDR3aa: CASSPLGTGGREQYF
abundance: NA; d_gene: NA; j_gene: TRBJ1-1; v_gene: TRBV4-2; len: 15; CDR3nt: TGTGCCAGCAGCCAAACCGGGGGCGGCGACACTGAAGCTTTCTTT; CDR3aa: CASSQTGGGDTEAFF
abundance: few; d_gene: TRBD1; j_gene: TRBJ2-7; v_gene: TRBV18; len: 14; CDR3nt: TGTGCCAGCTCGTCCGGGACAGGTGCCTACGAGCAGTACTTC; CDR3aa: CASSSGTGAYEQYF
abundance: NA; d_gene: NA; j_gene: TRBJ2-1; v_gene: TRBV6-6; len: 12; CDR3nt: TGTGCCAGCAGTCTGGGTTACAATGAGCAGTTCTTC; CDR3aa: CASSLGYNEQFF
abundance: once; d_gene: TRBD1; j_gene: TRBJ1-5; v_gene: TRBV19; len: 20; CDR3nt: TGTGCCAGTACTGTCAATGGACGGAAGACAGGACAGGCACTCAATCAGCCCCAGCATTTT; CDR3aa: CASTVNGRKTGQALNQPQHF
abundance: NA; d_gene: TRBD2; j_gene: TRBJ2-7; v_gene: TRBV6-1; len: 13; CDR3nt: TGTGCCAGCAGTTTTAGCGGGGGTCACGAGCAGTACTTC; CDR3aa: CASSFSGGHEQYF
abundance: NA; d_gene: NA; j_gene: TRBJ2-2; v_gene: TRBV7-3; len: 16; CDR3nt: TGTGCCAGCAGCTTAAAAAAGACAGGGAACACCGGGGAGCTGTTTTTT; CDR3aa: CASSLKKTGNTGELFF
abundance: NA; d_gene: NA; j_gene: TRBJ2-1; v_gene: TRBV6-1; len: 15; CDR3nt: TGTGCCAGCAGTGAGCCCAGAGGGGGATACAATGAGCAGTTCTTC; CDR3aa: CASSEPRGGYNEQFF
abundance: NA; d_gene: NA; j_gene: TRBJ2-2; v_gene: TRBV19; len: 16; CDR3nt: TGTGCCAGTAGTTATCGCCGGTCCACGAACACCGGGGAGCTGTTTTTT; CDR3aa: CASSYRRSTNTGELFF
abundance: NA; d_gene: NA; j_gene: TRBJ1-2; v_gene: TRBV2; len: 13; CDR3nt: TGTGCCAGCAAGAGAGCAGGGCTCTATGGCTACACCTTC; CDR3aa: CASKRAGLYGYTF
abundance: NA; d_gene: TRBD2; j_gene: TRBJ2-7; v_gene: TRBV4-2; len: 17; CDR3nt: TGTGCCAGCAGCCAAGGTCTACCTAGCGGGGGCGGGTACGAGCAGTACTTC; CDR3aa: CASSQGLPSGGGYEQYF
abundance: NA; d_gene: NA; j_gene: TRBJ1-4; v_gene: TRBV7-9; len: 14; CDR3nt: TGTGCCAGCAGCTTAGCCATGGCTAATGAAAAACTGTTTTTT; CDR3aa: CASSLAMANEKLFF